This T cell receptor beta chain originates from a study of cytomegalovirus exposure and HLA in healthy donors. PCR primers comprised 60 Vbeta and 13 Jbeta primers. TCRdb keeps only in-frame clones here, not all; method: immunoSEQ multiplex PCR. The table includes approximately 140,000 clones, roughly 80% detected once. The CDR3 length is 14 residues. The germline CDR1 and CDR2 sequences are MDHEN and SYDVKM. The J segment lost 7 bases and the V segment lost 2 bases, leaving 8 bases of the junction unmatched. Sequences were obtained from PBMCs. This sequence originates from a man in his forties in good health and CMV-seropositive. The rearrangement uses TRBV28 and TRBJ2-7; TRBD1 matches at 7 bases. CDR3 sequence reads: CASSLRQGVGEQYF. CDR3 in DNA: TGTGCCAGCAGTTTAAGGCAGGGGGTGGGGGAGCAGTACTTC.